Reported below is one T cell receptor (beta chain). Trimming at V came to 7 bases and at J to 4 bases, leaving 6 bases not matched to a gene. The CDR3 length is 13 residues. CDR1 and CDR2 (germline): ENHRY, SYGVKD. This sample is drawn from a study of T cell changes during pregnancy in multiple sclerosis. Generated by immunoSEQ multiplex PCR, the TCRdb table keeps only in-frame clones and is missing some. The repertoire holds about 39,000 clones, with about 88% as singletons. The receptor was isolated from a female donor with multiple sclerosis, enrolled in a pregnancy study. The V call is TRBV10-3, the J call TRBJ2-5, with TRBD2 matching 7 bases. Sequences were derived from CD8+ T cells from peripheral blood mononuclear cells, sampled in the first trimester of pregnancy. The DNA for the CDR3 is TGTGCCATCAACCCAGGACTAGGAGAGACCCAGTACTTC. Translation gives CAINPGLGETQYF.